The source of this T cell receptor beta chain is a study of blood T cell repertoires in COVID-19. Method: immunoSEQ multiplex PCR; TCRdb's copy keeps in-frame clones and lacks some. Of around 450,000 clones in the sample, 87% are singletons; the top ten hold nearly 2%. Germline assignment: CDR1 GTSNPN and CDR2 SVGIG (reference sequence). The CDR3 is made up of 14 amino acids. V shed 1 base, J shed 0 bases, and the junction held 0 bases outside the gene matches. This TCR was recovered from a woman aged 18-29 years with acute COVID-19. Sequencing input: PBMCs or T cells enriched from blood (not recorded which). This chain connects TRBV30 to TRBJ1-5; 7 positions match TRBD1. In DNA, the CDR3 is TGTGCCTGGAGTGAGGGGGCTAGCAATCAGCCCCAGCATTTT. Residues: CAWSEGASNQPQHF.